Shown below are 19 T cell receptor beta chains from a single sample sequenced in a study of blood T cell repertoires in COVID-19. Repertoires were generated with immunoSEQ multiplex PCR, while TCRdb's copy carries only in-frame clones and drops some. The sample contains more than 85,000 clones, 88% of which appear only once. The sample consisted of peripheral blood. Receptors originate from a woman older than 75 with acute or convalescent COVID-19.

The CDR3 is CASSQDSYNQPQHF. DNA for the CDR3: TGTGCCAGCTCACAGGACAGTTACAATCAGCCCCAGCATTTT. This chain uses TRBV18 with TRBJ1-5, with a possible D match to TRBD1 (6 bases). CDR1 and CDR2 (germline): KGHSH, LQKENI. The CDR3 runs to 14 residues. V gave up 4 bases and J gave up 3 bases, with 10 bases separating them.

A single count supports this clone. V usage is TRBV7-9 and J usage is TRBJ1-1, with 8 bases fitting TRBD1. This CDR3 spans 15 amino acids. V was pared by 4 bases and J by 4 bases, with 8 bases of the junction left unmatched. CDR1 SEHNR and CDR2 FQNEAQ come from the germline V gene (reference sequence). As DNA, the CDR3 is TGTGCCAGCAGCTCCTACCCCACAGGGGGCACTGAAGCTTTCTTT. Its protein product is CASSSYPTGGTEAFF.

CDR3 sequence reads: CASRQGATDTQYF. Written as DNA, the CDR3 is TGTGCCAGCAGACAGGGGGCTACAGATACGCAGTATTTT. This rearrangement joins TRBV25-1 to TRBJ2-3; 9 bases align to TRBD1. J gave up 3 bases and V 6 bases, and 1 base lay outside the gene matches. CDR3 length: 13 residues. The germline V gene has CDR1 MGHDK and CDR2 SYGVNS. The full variable domain, its missing parts supplied by reference TRBV25-1 and TRBJ2-3, is EADIYQTPRYLVIGTGKKITLECSQTMGHDKMYWYQQDPGMELHLIHYSYGVNSTEKGDLSSESTVSRIRTEHFPLTLESARPSHTSQYLCASRQGATDTQYFGPGTRLTVL.

The rearrangement uses TRBV7-9 and TRBJ2-3; D is possibly TRBD1 (6 bases). The CDR3 consists of 15 residues. Per the germline V gene, CDR1 is SEHNR and CDR2 is FQNEAQ (reference sequence). Trimming removed 5 bases from V and 0 bases from J, with 12 bases in between. CDR3 protein: CASSTTGASTDTQYF. The CDR3 bases are TGTGCCAGCAGCACGACAGGCGCCAGCACAGATACGCAGTATTTT.

The V and J genes are TRBV12-3 or TRBV12-4 and TRBJ1-1, with D tentatively TRBD1 (5 bases). There are 13 residues in the CDR3. V gave up 3 bases and J gave up 3 bases, with 8 bases separating them. The CDR3 coding sequence is TGTGCCAGCAGTTTTCGGGGGTACACTGAAGCTTTCTTT. It encodes CASSFRGYTEAFF.

The CDR3, as DNA: TGTGCCACCAGTGACCCTAGGACAGAACGAAGCACAGATACGCAGTATTTT. This translates into CATSDPRTERSTDTQYF. The J gene is TRBJ2-3, the V gene TRBV24-1; maybe TRBD1 (6 bases). V was clipped by 4 bases and J by 0 bases, with 16 bases between them. The CDR3 runs 17 residues. Germline CDR1 KGHDR, CDR2 SFDVKD.

The chain uses TRBV5-1 and TRBJ1-3; D gene ambiguous. This CDR3 is built from 13 residues. With 4 bases removed from V and 4 bases from J, the gap between germline ends came to 9 bases. Germline lookup yields CDR1 SGHRS and CDR2 YFSETQ. The CDR3 DNA sequence: TGCGCCAGCAGCCTTAACACGGGAAACACCATATATTTT. It is translated as CASSLNTGNTIYF.

In DNA, the CDR3 is TGTGCCAGCAGTACCCATAAGGGGGGGGGCCTCAATGAGCAGTTCTTC. Amino acid sequence: CASSTHKGGGLNEQFF. The rearrangement joins TRBV6-2 or TRBV6-3 to TRBJ2-1; D might be TRBD2 (7 bases). CDR1 MNHEY and CDR2 SVGEGT come from the germline V gene. V lost 5 bases and J lost 6, with 20 bases in between. The CDR3 length is 16 residues.

J is TRBJ1-4 and V is TRBV18, with TRBD1 identical over 7 bases. Unmatched junction bases numbered 3, after V lost 4 bases and J lost 7 bases. This CDR3 is built from 13 residues. The germline V gene encodes CDR1 KGHSH and CDR2 LQKENI. The CDR3 nucleotides are TGTGCCAGCTCACAAGGGGGCGGTGAAAAACTGTTTTTT. It is translated as CASSQGGGEKLFF.

CDR3 amino acids: CASSFLAGGRTDTQYF. In DNA form, the CDR3 reads TGTGCCAGCAGCTTTTTAGCGGGGGGGAGGACAGATACGCAGTATTTT. The V call is TRBV7-2, the J call TRBJ2-3, with 11 positions matching TRBD2. J gave up 3 bases and V 3 bases, and 5 bases lay outside the gene matches. The CDR3 runs to 16 residues. Germline-derived CDR1 and CDR2 are SGHTA and FQGNSA.

The chain has TRBV7-2 and TRBJ1-1; D possibly corresponds to TRBD1 (6 bases). This CDR3 contains 14 residues. Germline CDR1 SGHTA, CDR2 FQGNSA. V lost 6 bases and J 4 bases, leaving 15 bases between the germline ends. CDR3 residues: CASRGTGMTTEAFF. CDR3 DNA: TGTGCCAGCAGAGGTACAGGGATGACCACTGAAGCTTTCTTT.

The rearrangement uses TRBV3-1 (or the pseudogene TRBV3-2) and TRBJ2-1; maybe TRBD1 (5 bases). CDR3 length: 15 residues. Trimming removed 0 bases at V and 4 bases at J, with 10 bases between. Germline values: CDR1 LGHDT, CDR2 YNNKEL (reference sequence). Here the CDR3 reads CASSQEGASYNEQFF. The CDR3 DNA reads as TGTGCCAGCAGCCAAGAAGGGGCATCATACAATGAGCAGTTCTTC.

This chain uses TRBV28 with TRBJ1-2, with a weak D call TRBD1 (5 bases). The germline V gene has CDR1 MDHEN and CDR2 SYDVKM. V lost 5 bases and J 5 bases, leaving 15 bases between the germline ends. The CDR3 extends over 14 amino acids. The CDR3: CASSPSGTAYGYTF. The CDR3 DNA reads as TGTGCCAGCAGTCCTTCCGGGACTGCGTATGGCTACACCTTC.

The chain has TRBV3-1 (or the pseudogene TRBV3-2) and TRBJ1-4; 7 bases align to TRBD1. This CDR3 has 14 residues. Germline V CDR1 and CDR2: LGHDT, YNNKEL (reference sequence). The J segment lost 4 bases and the V segment lost 2 bases, leaving 1 base of the junction unmatched. The CDR3 DNA follows: TGTGCCAGCAGCCAACAGGGGGATAATGAAAAACTGTTTTTT. Translated: CASSQQGDNEKLFF.

This sequence joins TRBV27 and TRBJ1-1, with D unresolved. The ends were cut back, 0 bases at V and 6 bases at J, with 14 bases in the middle. Germline V gives CDR1 MNHEY, CDR2 SMNVEV (reference sequence). The CDR3 runs 15 residues. The CDR3 DNA reads as TGTGCCAGCAGTTTATCGTATTTACAGTCTTCTGAAGCTTTCTTT. The encoded protein is CASSLSYLQSSEAFF.

This clone was detected only once. The rearrangement joins TRBV2 to TRBJ1-1; D is ambiguous. The CDR3 extends over 11 amino acids. CDR1 SNHLY and CDR2 FYNNEI come from the germline V gene. V lost 6 bases to trimming and J lost 7 bases, with 9 bases between them. This CDR3 is CASRYSFEAFF. Written as DNA, the CDR3 is TGTGCCAGCAGATACAGTTTTGAAGCTTTCTTT.

V usage is TRBV25-1 and J usage is TRBJ2-1, with 7 bases lining up with TRBD1. The trim removed 6 bases at V and 4 bases at J, leaving 6 bases unmatched. The CDR3 runs to 14 residues. CDR1 MGHDK and CDR2 SYGVNS come from the germline V gene. The CDR3 is CASRQTGPYNEQFF. For the CDR3, the DNA is TGTGCCAGCAGGCAGACAGGGCCATACAATGAGCAGTTCTTC.

This chain joins TRBV27 and TRBJ1-6; the match to TRBD1 covers 8 bases. The germline V gene has CDR1 MNHEY and CDR2 SMNVEV (reference sequence). The CDR3 is 13 residues long. V was pared by 5 bases and J by 13 bases, with 7 bases of the junction left unmatched. The CDR3 region has the DNA TGTGCCAGCAGTGTAGGACAGGGCGCGCCCCTCCACTTT. This translates into CASSVGQGAPLHF.

The CDR3 protein is CASSQGRGLAGDEQYF. The CDR3, as DNA: TGCGCCAGCAGCCAGGGGCGGGGACTAGCGGGAGACGAGCAGTACTTC. The chain employs TRBV4-1 and TRBJ2-7, with 14 nucleotides matching TRBD2. Per the germline V gene, CDR1 is MGHRA and CDR2 is YSYEKL. V was pared by 3 bases and J by 5 bases, with 6 bases of the junction left unmatched. This CDR3 spans 16 amino acids.